The TCR beta chain under discussion was sequenced for a study of shared clonotypes between healthy human individuals. Generated by immunoSEQ multiplex PCR, the TCRdb table keeps only in-frame clones and is missing some. Of around 700,000 clones listed, around four fifths were seen once; the top ten hold around 1.8%. The V and J ends lost 6 bases and 5 bases respectively, with 13 bases between them. The length of the CDR3 is 13 residues. CDR1 is MNHNS and CDR2 is SASEGT in the germline V gene. The sequence derives from a woman in her 30s in good health. Sequenced material: memory CD4+ T cells sorted from blood. Regarding subset: CD45RA-negative fraction. V usage is TRBV6-1 and J usage is TRBJ1-1; D not certain. The CDR3 DNA reads TGTGCCAGCAGCCGGATGCGGAGTACTGAAGCTTTCTTT. Its protein product is CASSRMRSTEAFF.